A selection of T cell receptor beta chains follows, all from one sample in a study of blood T cell repertoires in COVID-19. TCRdb's copy holds only in-frame clones and misses some; the assay was immunoSEQ multiplex PCR. Here the sample spans some 240,000 clones, around nine tenths being singletons. What was sequenced was PBMCs or T cells enriched from blood (not recorded which). These receptors came from a woman in her thirties or forties who had been exposed to COVID-19. CDR3s include the opening cysteine and the closing phenylalanine or tryptophan. Each record gives: V gene, J gene, D gene, clone size, CDR3 protein, CDR3 DNA. A D gene is named only where the DNA matches it firmly. Size tells how often a clone was seen (once, few, many) or the class of an expanded clone, and some rows leave it out.

V: TRBV7-3
J: TRBJ1-1
D: .
size: .
CDR3: CASSPAGRGGFNTQAFF
DNA: TGTGCCAGCTCCCCGGCGGGCAGGGGCGGTTTCAATACTCAGGCTTTCTTT

V: TRBV6-1
J: TRBJ1-5
D: .
size: few
CDR3: CASSDPVRGAKPQHF
DNA: TGTGCCAGCAGTGACCCAGTACGGGGGGCGAAGCCCCAGCATTTT

V: TRBV3-1/TRBV3-2
J: TRBJ2-1
D: TRBD2
size: .
CDR3: CASSQSSSGGHGEQFF
DNA: TGTGCCAGCAGCCAATCATCTAGCGGGGGGCACGGCGAGCAGTTCTTC

V: TRBV3-1/TRBV3-2
J: TRBJ2-7
D: TRBD2
size: .
CDR3: CASSQGASGVYEQYF
DNA: TGTGCCAGCAGCCAAGGGGCTAGCGGGGTTTACGAGCAGTACTTC

V: TRBV27
J: TRBJ2-5
D: TRBD2
size: .
CDR3: CASSLFPSGQETQYF
DNA: TGTGCCAGCAGTTTATTTCCTAGCGGCCAAGAGACCCAGTACTTC

V: TRBV7-2
J: TRBJ2-3
D: TRBD1
size: once
CDR3: CASSFSGTGSTDTQYF
DNA: TGTGCCAGCAGCTTTAGTGGGACAGGGAGCACAGATACGCAGTATTTT

V: TRBV5-1
J: TRBJ2-7
D: TRBD1
size: few
CDR3: CASSAQDRGSYEQYF
DNA: TGCGCCAGCAGCGCTCAGGACAGGGGTTCCTACGAGCAGTACTTC

V: TRBV12-3/TRBV12-4
J: TRBJ1-1
D: .
size: .
CDR3: CASSFEVNTEAFF
DNA: TGTGCCAGCAGTTTTGAGGTGAACACTGAAGCTTTCTTT

V: TRBV25-1
J: TRBJ1-5
D: .
size: .
CDR3: CASSEFGGTNQPQHF
DNA: TGTGCCAGCAGTGAGTTCGGGGGAACAAATCAGCCCCAGCATTTT

V: TRBV5-6
J: TRBJ2-1
D: TRBD2
size: .
CDR3: CASSPGTSLDEQFF
DNA: TGTGCCAGCAGCCCCGGGACTAGTTTAGATGAGCAGTTCTTC

V: TRBV4-1
J: TRBJ2-2
D: TRBD2
size: .
CDR3: CASSQPRTSGGGTGELFF
DNA: TGCGCCAGCAGCCAACCACGGACTAGCGGGGGGGGCACCGGGGAGCTGTTTTTT

V: TRBV6-5
J: TRBJ2-1
D: .
size: .
CDR3: CASSPPSNEQFF
DNA: TGTGCCAGCAGCCCCCCTTCCAATGAGCAGTTCTTC

V: TRBV3-1/TRBV3-2
J: TRBJ1-2
D: TRBD1
size: .
CDR3: CASSPYRGPLSYGYTF
DNA: TGTGCCAGCAGCCCCTACAGGGGCCCCCTAAGTTATGGCTACACCTTC

V: TRBV7-2
J: TRBJ1-4
D: .
size: .
CDR3: CASSQGLQEKLFF
DNA: TGTGCCAGCAGCCAGGGATTACAGGAAAAACTGTTTTTT

V: TRBV19
J: TRBJ1-1
D: .
size: .
CDR3: CASSPSTGNTEAFF
DNA: TGTGCCAGTAGTCCTTCGACAGGGAACACTGAAGCTTTCTTT

V: TRBV12-3/TRBV12-4
J: TRBJ2-5
D: .
size: .
CDR3: CASSLLDRTQYF
DNA: TGTGCCAGCAGTTTACTAGATCGGACCCAGTACTTC

V: TRBV25-1
J: TRBJ2-7
D: .
size: .
CDR3: CASSDGTQIYEQYF
DNA: TGTGCCAGCAGTGACGGGACACAGATCTACGAGCAGTACTTC

V: TRBV27
J: TRBJ2-1
D: .
size: .
CDR3: CASSLSWGGRLYNEQFF
DNA: TGTGCCAGCAGTTTATCTTGGGGGGGGCGACTCTACAATGAGCAGTTCTTC

V: TRBV5-5
J: TRBJ2-6
D: .
size: .
CDR3: CASSFPGVGGANVLTF
DNA: TGTGCCAGCAGCTTTCCAGGGGTGGGTGGGGCCAACGTCCTGACTTTC

V: TRBV5-1
J: TRBJ2-1
D: TRBD1
size: .
CDR3: CASSEDRPNNEQFF
DNA: TGCGCCAGCAGCGAGGACAGGCCTAACAATGAGCAGTTCTTC

V: TRBV11-3
J: TRBJ2-4
D: .
size: .
CDR3: CASSVGGMIAKNIQYF
DNA: TGTGCCAGCAGCGTAGGCGGAATGATAGCCAAAAACATTCAGTACTTC

V: TRBV28
J: TRBJ1-2
D: TRBD1
size: .
CDR3: CASSARGQGDYGYTF
DNA: TGTGCCAGCAGCGCCCGGGGACAGGGGGACTATGGCTACACCTTC

V: TRBV5-1
J: TRBJ1-1
D: .
size: .
CDR3: CASSLGQGSQAFF
DNA: TGTGCCAGCAGCTTGGGGCAGGGATCCCAAGCTTTCTTT

V: TRBV10-2
J: TRBJ1-1
D: .
size: .
CDR3: CASSITGDLNTEAFF
DNA: TGCGCCAGCAGTATAACAGGTGACTTGAACACTGAAGCTTTCTTT

V: TRBV5-5
J: TRBJ2-1
D: .
size: once
CDR3: CASSLGLSSYNEQFF
DNA: TGTGCCAGCAGCTTGGGCTTGAGCTCCTACAATGAGCAGTTCTTC

V: TRBV7-6
J: TRBJ2-3
D: .
size: .
CDR3: CASSSGMTTDTQYF
DNA: TGTGCCAGCAGCTCGGGGATGACTACAGATACGCAGTATTTT

V: TRBV6-6
J: TRBJ1-3
D: TRBD1
size: .
CDR3: CASSSATGVYGNTIYF
DNA: TGTGCCAGCAGTTCGGCCACAGGGGTCTATGGAAACACCATATATTTT

V: TRBV2
J: TRBJ1-1
D: .
size: once
CDR3: CASSGVGGNTEAFF
DNA: TGTGCCAGCAGTGGGGTAGGAGGGAACACTGAAGCTTTCTTT

V: TRBV7-9
J: TRBJ1-1
D: TRBD1
size: .
CDR3: CASRSGTGVSEAFF
DNA: TGTGCCAGCAGGTCCGGGACAGGGGTCTCTGAAGCTTTCTTT

V: TRBV7-9
J: TRBJ2-1
D: .
size: .
CDR3: CASSLGDYYNEQFF
DNA: TGTGCCAGCAGCTTAGGAGACTACTACAATGAGCAGTTCTTC

V: TRBV19
J: TRBJ2-1
D: TRBD1
size: .
CDR3: CASSRARGPNEQFF
DNA: TGTGCCAGTAGTCGGGCCAGGGGGCCAAATGAGCAGTTCTTC

V: TRBV7-2
J: TRBJ2-3
D: TRBD2
size: .
CDR3: CASSALAGPAVAVADTQYF
DNA: TGTGCCAGCAGCGCGCTAGCGGGGCCGGCGGTGGCTGTCGCAGATACGCAGTATTTT

V: TRBV7-8
J: TRBJ1-3
D: .
size: .
CDR3: CASSLRLDTIYF
DNA: TGTGCCAGCAGCTTACGGTTGGACACCATATATTTT

V: TRBV3-1/TRBV3-2
J: TRBJ1-6
D: .
size: .
CDR3: CASSIWNSHSPLHF
DNA: TGTGCCAGCAGCATTTGGAACAGTCACTCACCCCTCCACTTT

V: TRBV7-3
J: TRBJ2-3
D: .
size: .
CDR3: CASSGDLLGTQYF
DNA: TGTGCCAGCAGCGGCGACTTACTGGGTACGCAGTATTTT

V: TRBV11-1
J: TRBJ2-5
D: TRBD1
size: .
CDR3: CASRYTGTGEETQYF
DNA: TGTGCCAGCAGGTATACCGGGACAGGAGAAGAGACCCAGTACTTC

V: TRBV7-2
J: TRBJ2-5
D: TRBD2
size: .
CDR3: CASSSGLAGKTQYF
DNA: TGTGCCAGCAGCTCCGGACTAGCAGGGAAGACCCAGTACTTC

V: TRBV9
J: TRBJ2-3
D: TRBD2
size: .
CDR3: CASSVASGGASTDTQYF
DNA: TGTGCCAGCAGCGTAGCCAGCGGGGGGGCTAGCACAGATACGCAGTATTTT

V: TRBV5-1
J: TRBJ1-6
D: .
size: .
CDR3: CASSLSGIVKYSGNSPLHF
DNA: TGCGCCAGCAGCTTATCCGGGATAGTAAAGTATTCCGGTAATTCACCCCTCCACTTT

V: TRBV5-1
J: TRBJ2-3
D: .
size: .
CDR3: CASSPQTALTDTQYF
DNA: TGCGCCAGCAGCCCCCAGACAGCACTCACAGATACGCAGTATTTT

V: TRBV18
J: TRBJ1-2
D: .
size: .
CDR3: CASSPTPGEWENTF
DNA: TGTGCCAGCTCACCAACGCCCGGGGAGTGGGAAAACACCTTC

V: TRBV5-5
J: TRBJ1-2
D: TRBD1
size: .
CDR3: CASSLLFGTGGGYTF
DNA: TGTGCCAGCAGCTTACTCTTCGGGACAGGTGGAGGCTACACCTTC

V: TRBV5-1
J: TRBJ2-5
D: TRBD2
size: .
CDR3: CASSFELAGTQETQYF
DNA: TGCGCCAGCAGCTTCGAACTAGCGGGGACCCAAGAGACCCAGTACTTC

V: TRBV9
J: TRBJ2-5
D: TRBD2
size: .
CDR3: CASGGGRGQETQYF
DNA: TGTGCCAGCGGGGGCGGGAGGGGGCAAGAGACCCAGTACTTC

V: TRBV10-3
J: TRBJ2-2
D: .
size: .
CDR3: CAISESPRGGGELFF
DNA: TGTGCCATCAGTGAGTCCCCCAGGGGCGGCGGGGAGCTGTTTTTT

V: TRBV6-5
J: TRBJ2-1
D: .
size: .
CDR3: CASSYSAVSYNEQFF
DNA: TGTGCCAGCAGTTACTCTGCGGTCTCCTACAATGAGCAGTTCTTC

V: TRBV30
J: TRBJ1-1
D: TRBD1
size: .
CDR3: CAWMGQMNTEAFF
DNA: TGTGCCTGGATGGGACAGATGAACACTGAAGCTTTCTTT

V: TRBV10-3
J: TRBJ1-2
D: .
size: once
CDR3: CAISADSPNYGYTF
DNA: TGTGCCATCAGTGCGGACAGTCCTAACTATGGCTACACCTTC

V: TRBV19
J: TRBJ2-1
D: TRBD1
size: .
CDR3: CASSTPGQEYEQFF
DNA: TGTGCCAGTAGTACGCCCGGACAGGAGTATGAGCAGTTCTTC

V: TRBV6-5
J: TRBJ2-5
D: TRBD1
size: .
CDR3: CASSYGTGELLTQYF
DNA: TGTGCCAGCAGTTACGGGACAGGGGAGTTGTTGACCCAGTACTTC